Below, 9 T cell receptor beta chains from the same sample are listed, as sequenced in a study of cytomegalovirus exposure and HLA in healthy donors (dated by TCRdb to 2017 to 2019). Library prep was done by the immunoSEQ multiplex PCR assay. Here the immuneACCESS table is served through TCRdb, limited to in-frame sequences with V and J called. Missing clones are a known gap in these copies; in checked studies unresolved V genes cover under half, and the rest lacks a known reason. Recorded for this sample are some 84,000 clones; approximately 91% of them occurred a single time. The ten most abundant clones make up approximately 2.2% of the sample. The sample taken for sequencing was PBMCs. These TCRs come from a man under 40 in good health and CMV-seronegative.

The chain joins TRBV28 to TRBJ2-3, with TRBD1 matching over 8 bases. Germline V gene data show CDR1 as MDHEN and CDR2 as SYDVKM. Trimming cost V 2 bases and J 5 bases; bases outside gene matches: 3. This CDR3 is built from 14 residues. The CDR3 loop is CASSLGTGGDTQYF. CDR3 DNA: TGTGCCAGCAGTTTAGGTACAGGGGGAGATACGCAGTATTTT.

As regards this clone: Other DNA variants within this sample encode the same CDR3. The V call is TRBV19, the J call TRBJ1-6; TRBD1 agrees at 8 bases. Germline trimming cut 3 bases from V and 10 bases from J; bases unmatched to any gene: 5. The CDR3 has 14 residues. Germline values: CDR1 LNHDA, CDR2 SQIVND (reference sequence). The CDR3 DNA reads as TGTGCCAGTAGTATTGGACAGGGTATCTCACCCCTCCACTTT. As protein: CASSIGQGISPLHF.

The V call is TRBV9, the J call TRBJ1-1; maybe TRBD1 (5 bases). The CDR3 is 13 residues long. The germline CDR1 and CDR2 sequences are SGDLS and YYNGEE. Trimming shortened V by 2 bases and J by 4 bases, and 9 bases separated the two germline ends. CDR3 loop: CASSVGHATEAFF. CDR3 in DNA: TGTGCCAGCAGCGTCGGACATGCCACTGAAGCTTTCTTT.

The chain carries TRBV5-6 and TRBJ1-6; the D gene is possibly TRBD1 (6 bases). V lost 7 bases and J 6 bases, leaving 14 bases between the germline ends. The CDR3 runs to 14 residues. CDR1 is SGHDT, CDR2 YYEEEE, per germline. CDR3 nucleotide sequence: TGTGCCAGCTCACGGGACAAACTTAATTCACCCCTCCACTTT. Translated, it gives CASSRDKLNSPLHF.

The CDR3 loop is CAISDSTNYGYTF. CDR3 coding DNA: TGTGCCATCAGTGACAGTACTAACTATGGCTACACCTTC. The V gene is TRBV10-3, the J gene TRBJ1-2; D gene ambiguous. Trimming removed 3 bases at V and 0 bases at J, with 5 bases between. Germline V lookup: CDR1 ENHRY, CDR2 SYGVKD. The CDR3 contains 13 residues.

V and J are TRBV15 and TRBJ2-3; D call uncertain. Between the trimmed V and J ends, which lost 3 bases and 0 bases, there was a span of 7 bases. Germline V gene sequence: CDR1 LNHNV, CDR2 YYDKDF (reference sequence). The CDR3 extends over 14 amino acids. The CDR3 coding sequence is TGTGCCACCAGCAGGGCCCTTAGCACAGATACGCAGTATTTT. Protein: CATSRALSTDTQYF.

The rearrangement links TRBV19 to TRBJ2-1; 12 nucleotides line up with TRBD1. In germline, CDR1 is LNHDA, CDR2 SQIVND (reference sequence). This CDR3 contains 13 residues. Unmatched junction bases numbered 7, after V lost 10 bases and J lost 9 bases. Here the CDR3 reads CATRDRGHGEQFF. In DNA, the CDR3 is TGTGCCACCCGGGACAGGGGGCATGGTGAGCAGTTCTTC.

A few counts support this clone. The chain combines TRBV6-1 with TRBJ1-5; D perhaps matches TRBD1 (6 bases). Per germline, CDR1 MNHNS and CDR2 SASEGT. V was clipped by 9 bases and J by 4 bases, with 16 bases between them. This CDR3 comprises 14 residues. In DNA form, the CDR3 reads TGTGCCAGTCTCCGGACAGTTGAAAATCAGCCCCAGCATTTT. It translates to CASLRTVENQPQHF.

The V and J genes are TRBV4-1 and TRBJ1-6, with TRBD1 identical over 7 bases. The CDR3 is 15 residues long. From germline, CDR1 is MGHRA and CDR2 YSYEKL. Germline trimming cut 3 bases from V and 5 bases from J; bases unmatched to any gene: 4. CDR3 nucleotides: TGCGCCAGCAGCCAGCCGGGACAGAATAATTCACCCCTCCACTTT. It codes for CASSQPGQNNSPLHF.